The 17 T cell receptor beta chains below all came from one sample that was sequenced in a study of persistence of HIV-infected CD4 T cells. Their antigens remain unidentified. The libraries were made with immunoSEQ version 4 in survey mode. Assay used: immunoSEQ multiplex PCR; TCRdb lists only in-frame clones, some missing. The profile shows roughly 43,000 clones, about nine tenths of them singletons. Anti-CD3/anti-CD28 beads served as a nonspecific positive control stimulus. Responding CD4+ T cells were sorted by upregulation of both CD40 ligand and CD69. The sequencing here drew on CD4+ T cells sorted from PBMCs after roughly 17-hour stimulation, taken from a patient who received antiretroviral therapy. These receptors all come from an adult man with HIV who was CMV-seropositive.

CDR3 region: CASSRGSYEQYF. CDR3 bases: TGCGCCAGCAGCAGGGGCTCCTACGAGCAGTACTTC. The chain links TRBV10-1 to TRBJ2-7, with D tentatively TRBD1 (6 bases). The CDR3 extends over 12 amino acids. Germline V gene data show CDR1 as WNHNN and CDR2 as SYGVQD (reference sequence). V was cut by 6 bases and J by 0 bases, with 6 bases left in between.

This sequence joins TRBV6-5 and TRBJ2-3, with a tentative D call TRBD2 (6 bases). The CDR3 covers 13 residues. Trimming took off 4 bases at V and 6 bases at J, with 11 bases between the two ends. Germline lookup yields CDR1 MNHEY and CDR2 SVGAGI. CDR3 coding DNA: TGTGCCAGCAGTTCCGGGGAGGTTGATACGCAGTATTTT. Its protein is CASSSGEVDTQYF.

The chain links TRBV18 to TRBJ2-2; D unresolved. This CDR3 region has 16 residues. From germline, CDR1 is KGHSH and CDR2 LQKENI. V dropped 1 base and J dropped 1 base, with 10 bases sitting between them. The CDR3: CASSPRVLENTGELFF. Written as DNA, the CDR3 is TGTGCCAGCTCACCACGGGTGCTGGAGAACACCGGGGAGCTGTTTTTT.

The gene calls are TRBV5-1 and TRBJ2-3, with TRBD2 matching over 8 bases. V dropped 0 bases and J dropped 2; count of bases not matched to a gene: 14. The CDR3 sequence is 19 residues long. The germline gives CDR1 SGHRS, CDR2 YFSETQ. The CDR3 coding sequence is TGCGCCAGCAGCTTGGGCGGGGGGCTGTCTCCAGGATACACAGATACGCAGTATTTT. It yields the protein CASSLGGGLSPGYTDTQYF. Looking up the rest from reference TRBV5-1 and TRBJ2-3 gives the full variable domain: KAGVTQTPRYLIKTRGQQVTLSCSPISGHRSVSWYQQTPGQGLQFLFEYFSETQRNKGNFPGRFSGRQFSNSRSEMNVSTLELGDSALYLCASSLGGGLSPGYTDTQYFGPGTRLTVL.

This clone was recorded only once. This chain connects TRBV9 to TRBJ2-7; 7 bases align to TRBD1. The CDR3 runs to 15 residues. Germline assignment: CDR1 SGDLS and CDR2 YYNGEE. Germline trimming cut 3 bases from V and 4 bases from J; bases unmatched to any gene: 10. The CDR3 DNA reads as TGTGCCAGCAGCGCCAATACAGGGGCCCCTTACGAGCAGTACTTC. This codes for CASSANTGAPYEQYF.

CDR3: CASSSPPGRSTQYF. The CDR3 region has the DNA TGTGCCAGCAGTTCTCCCCCCGGTAGATCTACGCAGTATTTT. V and J are TRBV28 and TRBJ2-3; the D is unclear. The germline V gene has CDR1 MDHEN and CDR2 SYDVKM. The V end lost 4 bases, the J end lost 8 bases, and 16 bases lay between the germline ends. CDR3 length equals 14 residues.

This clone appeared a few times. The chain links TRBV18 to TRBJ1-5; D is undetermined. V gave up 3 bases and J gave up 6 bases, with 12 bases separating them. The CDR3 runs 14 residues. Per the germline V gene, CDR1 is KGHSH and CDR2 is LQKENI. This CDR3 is CASSPLLSGQPQHF. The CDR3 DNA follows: TGTGCCAGCTCACCTCTCCTTTCGGGTCAGCCCCAGCATTTT.

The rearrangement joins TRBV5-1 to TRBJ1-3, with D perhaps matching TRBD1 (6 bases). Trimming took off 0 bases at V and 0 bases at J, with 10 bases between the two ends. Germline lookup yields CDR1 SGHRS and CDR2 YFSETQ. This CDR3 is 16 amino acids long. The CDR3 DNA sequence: TGCGCCAGCAGCTTGGCCATGGGGGCCTCTGGAAACACCATATATTTT. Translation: CASSLAMGASGNTIYF.

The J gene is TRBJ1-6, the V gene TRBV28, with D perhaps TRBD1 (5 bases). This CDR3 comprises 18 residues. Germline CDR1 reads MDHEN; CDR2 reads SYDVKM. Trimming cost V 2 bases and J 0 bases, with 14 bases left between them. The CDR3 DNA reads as TGTGCCAGCAGTTTACACCTAGGGGATAGCTCCTATAATTCACCCCTCCACTTT. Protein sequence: CASSLHLGDSSYNSPLHF.

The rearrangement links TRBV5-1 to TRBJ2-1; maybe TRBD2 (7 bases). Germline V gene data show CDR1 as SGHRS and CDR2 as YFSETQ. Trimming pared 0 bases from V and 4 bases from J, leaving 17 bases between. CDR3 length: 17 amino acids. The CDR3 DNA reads TGCGCCAGCAGCTTGGAACCGGGGGGCCCGAGGTACAATGAGCAGTTCTTC. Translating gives CASSLEPGGPRYNEQFF.

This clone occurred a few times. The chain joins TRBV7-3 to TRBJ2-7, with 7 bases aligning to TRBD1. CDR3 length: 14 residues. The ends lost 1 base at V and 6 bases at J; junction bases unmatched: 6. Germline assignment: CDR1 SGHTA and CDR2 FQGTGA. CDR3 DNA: TGTGCCAGCAGCTTAATTGACAGGGTGGGCGAGCAGTACTTC. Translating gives CASSLIDRVGEQYF. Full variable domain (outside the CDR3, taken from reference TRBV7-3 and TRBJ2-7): GAGVSQTPSNKVTEKGKYVELRCDPISGHTALYWYRQSLGQGPEFLIYFQGTGAADDSGLPNDRFFAVRPEGSVSTLKIQRTERGDSAVYLCASSLIDRVGEQYFGPGTRLTVT.

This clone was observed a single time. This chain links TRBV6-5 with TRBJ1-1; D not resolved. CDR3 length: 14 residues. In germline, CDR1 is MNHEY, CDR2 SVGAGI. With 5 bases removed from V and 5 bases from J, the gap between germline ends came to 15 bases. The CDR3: CASSSTVGRTEAFF. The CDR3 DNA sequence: TGTGCCAGCAGTAGCACGGTGGGGAGGACTGAAGCTTTCTTT.

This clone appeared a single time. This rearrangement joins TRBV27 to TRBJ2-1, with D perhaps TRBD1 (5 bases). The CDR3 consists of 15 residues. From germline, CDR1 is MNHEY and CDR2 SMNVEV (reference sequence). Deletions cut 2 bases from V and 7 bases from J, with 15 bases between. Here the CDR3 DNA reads TGTGCCAGCAGTTTAACCCAGGCAGGGTCGAATGAGCAGTTCTTC. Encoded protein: CASSLTQAGSNEQFF.

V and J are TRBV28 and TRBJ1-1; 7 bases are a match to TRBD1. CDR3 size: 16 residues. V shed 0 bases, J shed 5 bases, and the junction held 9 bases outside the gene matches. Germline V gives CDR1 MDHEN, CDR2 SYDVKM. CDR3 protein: CASSLWAGTEGTEAFF. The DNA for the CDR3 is TGTGCCAGCAGTTTATGGGCCGGGACAGAGGGTACTGAAGCTTTCTTT.

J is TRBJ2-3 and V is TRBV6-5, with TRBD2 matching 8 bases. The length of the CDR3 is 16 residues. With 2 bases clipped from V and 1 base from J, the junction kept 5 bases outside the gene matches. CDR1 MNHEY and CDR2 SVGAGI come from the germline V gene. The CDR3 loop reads CASSYRGGPGTDTQYF. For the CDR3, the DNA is TGTGCCAGCAGTTACCGGGGGGGCCCTGGCACAGATACGCAGTATTTT.

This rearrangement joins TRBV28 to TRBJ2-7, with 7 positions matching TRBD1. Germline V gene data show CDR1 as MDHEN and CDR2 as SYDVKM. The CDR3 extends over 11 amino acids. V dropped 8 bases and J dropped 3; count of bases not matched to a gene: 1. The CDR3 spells CASRTGYEQYF. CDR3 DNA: TGTGCCAGCCGGACAGGCTACGAGCAGTACTTC.

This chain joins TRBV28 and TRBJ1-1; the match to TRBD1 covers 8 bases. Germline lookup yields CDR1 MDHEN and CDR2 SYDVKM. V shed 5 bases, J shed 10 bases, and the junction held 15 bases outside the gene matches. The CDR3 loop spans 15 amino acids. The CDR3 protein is CASSTAGQGAVTAFF. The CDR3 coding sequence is TGTGCCAGCAGTACCGCTGGGCAGGGGGCTGTGACAGCTTTCTTT. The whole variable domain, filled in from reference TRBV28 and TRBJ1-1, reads DVKVTQSSRYLVKRTGEKVFLECVQDMDHENMFWYRQDPGLGLRLIYFSYDVKMKEKGDIPEGYSVSREKKERFSLILESASTNQTSMYLCASSTAGQGAVTAFFGQGTRLTVV.